This T cell receptor (beta chain) was profiled in a study of T cell changes during pregnancy in multiple sclerosis (dated by TCRdb to between 2018 and 2020). The study in broad terms: In women with multiple sclerosis, the researchers looked at how the T cell repertoire shifted as pregnancy progressed.

Libraries were built with the immunoSEQ multiplex PCR assay. TCRdb carries this immuneACCESS record with in-frame sequences only. Its versions omit some clonotypes, under half of them owing to an unresolved V gene in the studies checked, with the rest unexplained. Here the sample has 35,000 to 50,000 clones; 92% occur a single time. The ten largest make up 0.55% to 0.85% of the sample. Of note for this clone: The antigen it binds to is not known. It has no much larger one-base neighbor in the sample; base qualities were not kept.

The CDR3 has 14 amino acids, counting the end cysteine and phenylalanine. Only the CDR3 DNA is retained, 42 bases long and in frame from the first base. Trimming at the junction amounts to 7 bases on V and 2 bases on J, and the germline ends lie 14 bases apart. CDR1 LNHDA and CDR2 SQIVND are derived from the germline V gene (reference sequence). The chain couples TRBV19 to TRBJ1-2; a weak D assignment points to TRBD1 (5 bases agree). The sequencing used CD4+ T cells from peripheral blood mononuclear cells, collected in the first trimester of pregnancy. This receptor was obtained from a female donor with multiple sclerosis, enrolled in a pregnancy study. Here the CDR3 is given as CASTPGPANYGYTF. At the DNA level, the sequence is TGTGCCAGTACCCCAGGGCCTGCGAACTATGGCTACACCTTC. Extended through the reference TRBV19 and TRBJ1-2 proteins, this CDR3 yields the full variable domain: DGGITQSPKYLFRKEGQNVTLSCEQNLNHDAMYWYRQDPGQGLRLIYYSQIVNDFQKGDIAEGYSVSREKKESFPLTVTSAQKNPTAFYLCASTPGPANYGYTFGSGTRLTVV.